The 8 T cell receptor beta chains in this list originate from one sample, sequenced in a study of blood T cells in healthy people across ages. Then a second PCR, running about 7 to 11 cycles, was carried out with a sample-barcoded 5' primer and a J-beta primer mix. TCRdb used MiXCR to reprocess the 5' RACE reads, holding one entry per CDR3 protein. The sample shows more than 900,000 distinct CDR3 sequences, 20% to 25% of them seen only once. These data were likewise used in another study, on T cells of mothers and their children.

Sequences were obtained from blood. These receptors were obtained from a girl aged 2 to 10 in good health.

This clonotype was counted only a few times. The CDR3 bases are TGTGCCAGCAGCCCCAATCTTGTCCGGGCCCAGTACTTC. Amino acids: CASSPNLVRAQYF. This chain uses TRBV12-3 or TRBV12-4 with TRBJ2-5; D unclear. The CDR3 spans 13 residues. V gave up 6 bases and J gave up 9 bases, with 17 bases separating them.

The sample holds a few counts of this clonotype. The chain is built from TRBV6-5 and TRBJ1-5; tentatively, D is TRBD1 (5 bases). The CDR3 is 14 amino acids. Germline values: CDR1 MNHEY, CDR2 SVGAGI. Trimming pared 6 bases from V and 1 base from J, leaving 10 bases between. Here the CDR3 reads CASRDTGSNQPQHF. The DNA for the CDR3 is TGTGCCAGCAGGGATACAGGAAGCAATCAGCCCCAGCATTTT.

The J gene is TRBJ2-1, the V gene TRBV20-1, with TRBD1 matching 7 bases. CDR1 and CDR2 (germline): DFQATT, SNEGSKA (reference sequence). The CDR3 length is 13 residues. Germline trimming cut 5 bases from V and 7 bases from J; bases unmatched to any gene: 8. The CDR3 nucleotides read TGCAGTGCTCCGGACAGGCTCGAGAATGAGCAGTTCTTC. Amino acids: CSAPDRLENEQFF.

This rearrangement joins TRBV6-5 to TRBJ2-1; D is undetermined. Germline V lookup: CDR1 MNHEY, CDR2 SVGAGI. V gave up 7 bases and J gave up 5 bases, with 12 bases separating them. This CDR3 has 13 residues. CDR3 DNA: TGTGCCAGCACCCCCTCGACCAACAATGAGCAGTTCTTC. Its translation: CASTPSTNNEQFF.

V usage is TRBV28 and J usage is TRBJ2-5; D gene uncertain. CDR3 size: 9 residues. Germline lookup yields CDR1 MDHEN and CDR2 SYDVKM. V was shortened by 11 bases and J by 2 bases, with 3 bases between the two germline ends. The CDR3, as DNA: TGTGCCTGTCAAGAGACCCAGTACTTC. The encoded protein is CACQETQYF.

This chain joins TRBV5-5 and TRBJ2-5, with D tentatively TRBD2 (6 bases). Trimming left V 0 bases short and J 3 bases short, with 12 bases between. This CDR3 is built from 15 residues. Germline V gene data show CDR1 as SGHKS and CDR2 as YYEKEE (reference sequence). The CDR3, as DNA: TGTGCCAGCAGCTTGGCCCGGGCGGGGAAAGAGACCCAGTACTTC. Translation: CASSLARAGKETQYF.

This chain's CDR3 is CASSLTGAASGNTIYF. Here the CDR3 DNA reads TGTGCCAGCAGCCTGACAGGGGCGGCCTCTGGAAACACCATATATTTT. The chain combines TRBV28 with TRBJ1-3, with TRBD1 matching over 8 bases. V lost 6 bases and J lost 0; bases outside the gene matches: 7. This CDR3 comprises 16 residues. The germline V gene has CDR1 MDHEN and CDR2 SYDVKM.

This clonotype turned up a few times. CDR3 region: CSAPGLAGGSEQYF. The DNA of the CDR3 is TGCAGTGCCCCTGGACTAGCGGGGGGATCTGAGCAGTACTTC. V and J are TRBV20-1 and TRBJ2-7; the match to TRBD2 covers 14 bases. The CDR3 spans 14 residues. Germline CDR1 DFQATT, CDR2 SNEGSKA (reference sequence). V was pared by 6 bases and J by 7 bases, with 8 bases of the junction left unmatched.